This T cell receptor (beta chain) was sequenced in a study of T cells in Graves' hyperthyroidism and ophthalmopathy. Study observations and caveats: Blood also contained most expanded thyroid clonotypes above 0.001.

TCR beta CDR3 regions were amplified from RNA transcripts. RT-PCR in the first round (using the HTBI primer set) targeted the TCR CDR3. Each CDR3 protein gets one entry after TCRdb re-called the multiplex PCR reads with MiXCR. The table includes around 390,000 distinct CDR3 sequences, about 14% detected once. The authors obtained PBMCs from more than 9.5 ml of fresh peripheral blood. The length of the CDR3 is 14 residues. Looked up from germline, CDR1 is SEHNR and CDR2 is FQNEAQ (reference sequence). Trimming shortened V by 10 bases and J by 3 bases, and 15 bases separated the two germline ends. Points on this clonotype: Its antigen remains unidentified.

This sequence originates from a woman in her 30s with Graves' ophthalmopathy. The rearrangement links TRBV7-9 to TRBJ1-4; a weak D match, TRBD1 (6 bases). Sample: blood. The CDR3 nucleotides are TGTGCCATACTACAGGGCTCGGCTAATGAAAAACTGTTTTTT. Residues: CAILQGSANEKLFF.